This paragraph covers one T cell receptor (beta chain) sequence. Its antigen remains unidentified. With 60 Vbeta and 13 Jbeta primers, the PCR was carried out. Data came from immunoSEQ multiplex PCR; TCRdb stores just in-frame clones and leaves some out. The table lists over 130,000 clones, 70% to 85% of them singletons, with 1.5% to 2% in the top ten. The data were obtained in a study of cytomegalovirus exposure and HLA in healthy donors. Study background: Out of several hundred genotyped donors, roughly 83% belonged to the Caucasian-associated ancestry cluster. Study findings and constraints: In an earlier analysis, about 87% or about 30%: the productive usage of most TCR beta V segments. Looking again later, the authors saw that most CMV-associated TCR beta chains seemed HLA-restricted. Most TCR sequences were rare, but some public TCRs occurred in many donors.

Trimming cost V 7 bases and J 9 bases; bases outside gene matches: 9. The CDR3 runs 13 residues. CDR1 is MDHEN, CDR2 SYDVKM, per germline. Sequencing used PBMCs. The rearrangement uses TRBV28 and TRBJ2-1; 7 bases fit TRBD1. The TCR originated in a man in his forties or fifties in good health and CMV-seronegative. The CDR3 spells CASTLTGTSEQFF. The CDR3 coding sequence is TGTGCCAGCACTCTGACAGGGACCTCTGAGCAGTTCTTC. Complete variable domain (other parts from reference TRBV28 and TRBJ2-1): DVKVTQSSRYLVKRTGEKVFLECVQDMDHENMFWYRQDPGLGLRLIYFSYDVKMKEKGDIPEGYSVSREKKERFSLILESASTNQTSMYLCASTLTGTSEQFFGPGTRLTVL.